These 26 T cell receptor beta chains were all obtained from the same sample, sequenced in a study of cytomegalovirus exposure and HLA in healthy donors. PCR was performed using 60 Vbeta and 13 Jbeta primers. The data were produced by immunoSEQ multiplex PCR, yet TCRdb's version contains in-frame clones alone and is incomplete. The sample records 150,000 or so clones, roughly 75% being singletons. The sample taken for sequencing was PBMCs. These receptors all stem from a woman in her forties or fifties in good health and CMV-seropositive.

This rearrangement joins TRBV18 to TRBJ1-2, with 7 bases identical to TRBD1. With 2 bases clipped from V and 4 bases from J, the junction kept 4 bases outside the gene matches. Per germline, CDR1 KGHSH and CDR2 LQKENI. CDR3 size: 14 residues. CDR3: CASSPKTGTYGYTF. In DNA, the CDR3 is TGTGCCAGCTCACCAAAGACAGGGACCTATGGCTACACCTTC.

Details on this clone: At one end the junction does not follow the germline gene, possibly because of a read error. The chain recombines TRBV7-9 with TRBJ2-7; TRBD2 matches 11 bases. Germline V gene sequence: CDR1 SEHNR, CDR2 FQNEAQ (reference sequence). The CDR3 has 18 amino acids. In DNA, the CDR3 is TGTTCCAGCAGCTCCGGGACTAGCGGATTCCTAATTAACTACGAGCAGTACTTC. It specifies CSSSSGTSGFLINYEQYF.

The rearrangement joins TRBV18 to TRBJ1-5; D may be TRBD1 (6 bases). V lost 3 bases, J lost 4 bases, and 13 bases lay in between. CDR3 length: 15 amino acids. Germline V gene data show CDR1 as KGHSH and CDR2 as LQKENI. The CDR3 region has the DNA TGTGCCAGCTCACCGCGTGGGGGCAGTAATCAGCCCCAGCATTTT. Translating gives CASSPRGGSNQPQHF.

This clone came up a few times. The chain links TRBV7-3 to TRBJ2-7; possibly TRBD2 for D (6 bases). Germline V gene lookup returns CDR1 SGHTA and CDR2 FQGTGA. The CDR3 contains 13 residues. V dropped 5 bases and J dropped 7 bases, with 15 bases sitting between them. CDR3 bases: TGTGCCAGCAGCCCGGTGGGGGGATGGGAGCAGTACTTC. Its protein product is CASSPVGGWEQYF.

A few counts support this clone. The chain carries TRBV14 and TRBJ1-2, with D perhaps matching TRBD1 (6 bases). CDR3 length equals 13 residues. V lost 1 base, J lost 5 bases, and 8 bases lay in between. Germline loops: CDR1 SGHDN, CDR2 FVKESK. The CDR3 loop reads CASSQVQGYGYTF. As DNA, the CDR3 is TGTGCCAGCAGCCAAGTCCAGGGGTATGGCTACACCTTC.

The chain recombines TRBV7-2 with TRBJ2-2, with D possibly TRBD2 on 6 matching bases. Looked up from germline, CDR1 is SGHTA and CDR2 is FQGNSA. With 4 bases removed from V and 7 bases from J, the gap between germline ends came to 19 bases. The CDR3 is 16 residues long. In DNA form, the CDR3 reads TGTGCCAGCAGCTGGGGCGGGAATCCCTCTCTCGGGGAGCTGTTTTTT. Translating it yields CASSWGGNPSLGELFF. Using reference TRBV7-2 and TRBJ2-2 for the parts outside the CDR3, the full variable domain is GAGVSQSPSNKVTEKGKDVELRCDPISGHTALYWYRQSLGQGLEFLIYFQGNSAPDKSGLPSDRFSAERTGGSVSTLTIQRTQQEDSAVYLCASSWGGNPSLGELFFGEGSRLTVL.

This clone was picked up one time. The V gene is TRBV28, the J gene TRBJ2-3; TRBD2 matches 12 bases. The germline V gene has CDR1 MDHEN and CDR2 SYDVKM. The CDR3 is 15 residues long. V shed 6 bases and J 0 bases; nucleotides not matched to a gene: 1. The CDR3, as DNA: TGTGCCAGCAGCGGGACTAGCGGGAGCACAGATACGCAGTATTTT. Amino acids: CASSGTSGSTDTQYF.

On this clone: Other nucleotide sequences in the sample specify the same CDR3. The chain is built from TRBV7-2 and TRBJ2-1; D perhaps matches TRBD2 (5 bases). The CDR3 runs 15 residues. Trimming stripped 2 bases from V and 0 bases from J, with 8 bases between. Germline-derived CDR1 and CDR2 are SGHTA and FQGNSA. The CDR3 spells CASSLSGSSYNEQFF. CDR3 in DNA: TGTGCCAGCAGCTTAAGCGGCAGCTCCTACAATGAGCAGTTCTTC.

This clone occurred a few times. The V and J genes are TRBV29-1 and TRBJ2-7; TRBD1 might be the D (6 bases). The germline V and J ends were trimmed by 0 bases and 3 bases, with 9 bases remaining between them. CDR3 length equals 13 residues. Germline V lookup: CDR1 SQVTM, CDR2 ANQGSEA. The CDR3 DNA reads TGCAGCGTTGAAGATTCGGACAGCTACGAGCAGTACTTC. It is translated as CSVEDSDSYEQYF.

The V and J genes are TRBV5-1 and TRBJ2-7; D is perhaps TRBD2 (5 bases). Germline CDR1 is SGHRS and CDR2 is YFSETQ. This CDR3 has 13 residues. The V gene lost 1 base and the J gene lost 4 bases, with 9 bases spanning the gap. CDR3 loop: CASSLLGSYEQYF. The CDR3 coding sequence is TGCGCCAGCAGCTTGCTAGGGAGTTACGAGCAGTACTTC. Looking up the rest from reference TRBV5-1 and TRBJ2-7 gives the full variable domain: KAGVTQTPRYLIKTRGQQVTLSCSPISGHRSVSWYQQTPGQGLQFLFEYFSETQRNKGNFPGRFSGRQFSNSRSEMNVSTLELGDSALYLCASSLLGSYEQYFGPGTRLTVT.

This chain connects TRBV4-3 to TRBJ1-4; a weak D match, TRBD1 (5 bases). Germline CDR1 LGHNA, CDR2 YSLEER. The V end lost 4 bases, the J end lost 4 bases, and 16 bases lay between the germline ends. The CDR3 is 16 amino acids. The CDR3 bases are TGCGCCAGCAGCCCCGTCCCAGACAGCTTTAATGAAAAACTGTTTTTT. This codes for CASSPVPDSFNEKLFF.

The rearrangement links TRBV5-6 to TRBJ2-3, with 10 positions matching TRBD2. The CDR3 is 15 residues long. Germline CDR1 and CDR2: SGHDT and YYEEEE. V shed 4 bases and J 2 bases; nucleotides not matched to a gene: 4. CDR3 nucleotides: TGTGCCAGCAGCACCCTAGCGGGGGTCACAGATACGCAGTATTTT. It is translated as CASSTLAGVTDTQYF.

This clone was picked up a small number of times. The V call is TRBV5-8, the J call TRBJ1-5; 11 nucleotides line up with TRBD1. This CDR3 has 16 residues. Germline V CDR1 and CDR2: SGHTS, YDEGEE. Germline trimming cut 4 bases from V and 1 base from J; bases unmatched to any gene: 4. In DNA, the CDR3 is TGTGCCAGCAGCAAAGGGACAGGGGGAAGCAATCAGCCCCAGCATTTT. It specifies CASSKGTGGSNQPQHF.

There are a few counts of this clone. The J gene is TRBJ1-2, the V gene TRBV19; TRBD1 is a possible D gene (6 bases). CDR3 length: 17 amino acids. Germline V lookup: CDR1 LNHDA, CDR2 SQIVND (reference sequence). V was cut by 8 bases and J by 2 bases, with 24 bases left in between. CDR3 DNA: TGTGCCAGTTCGCCCGGGGGGGCGTACAGGGAAAACTATGGCTACACCTTC. Its protein is CASSPGGAYRENYGYTF.

The chain joins TRBV21-1 to TRBJ1-4. TRBV21-1 is a pseudogene segment. The CDR3 extends over 16 amino acids. CDR3 coding DNA: TGTGCCAGCAGCAAAGCTTCCGGGAGAAACAATGAAAAACTGTTTTTT. Translating it yields CASSKASGRNNEKLFF.

This sequence joins TRBV7-2 and TRBJ2-7; 8 nucleotides line up with TRBD2. Germline loops: CDR1 SGHTA, CDR2 FQGNSA. The CDR3 consists of 18 residues. The junction had 15 bases not matched to a gene; V was cut back by 5 bases and J by 0 bases. CDR3 DNA sequence: TGTGCCAGCAGCGTAGGGAGGGCTTCTAGCGGGTTCTCCTACGAGCAGTACTTC. Translating it yields CASSVGRASSGFSYEQYF.

The table lists this clone with a count of one. The rearrangement uses TRBV18 and TRBJ1-5; no clear D gene. The germline CDR1 and CDR2 sequences are KGHSH and LQKENI. The CDR3 loop spans 15 amino acids. The V end lost 8 bases, the J end lost 2 bases, and 16 bases lay between the germline ends. DNA for the CDR3: TGTGCCAGCAGAGCGGTGGAGGGTGGCAATCAGCCCCAGCATTTT. Translation gives CASRAVEGGNQPQHF.

The chain employs TRBV6-5 and TRBJ1-6, with 8 positions matching TRBD1. J lost 7 bases, V lost 8 bases, and 7 bases had no gene match. Germline V CDR1 and CDR2: MNHEY, SVGAGI. CDR3 length: 14 amino acids. The CDR3 is CASGMTGVNSPLHF. The CDR3, as DNA: TGTGCCAGCGGAATGACAGGGGTGAATTCACCCCTCCACTTT.

The sample holds one count of this clone. The chain is built from TRBV9 and TRBJ2-7, with a possible D match to TRBD2 (5 bases). Deletions cut 4 bases from V and 4 bases from J, with 18 bases between. The length of the CDR3 is 15 residues. The germline gives CDR1 SGDLS, CDR2 YYNGEE. CDR3 region: CASSPQGWGEYEQYF. The CDR3 nucleotides are TGTGCCAGCAGCCCTCAAGGCTGGGGAGAATACGAGCAGTACTTC.

The chain couples TRBV4-3 to TRBJ2-1; 8 bases agree with TRBD2. CDR1 and CDR2 (germline): LGHNA, YSLEER. This CDR3 comprises 16 residues. V lost 5 bases, J lost 8 bases, and 14 bases stayed unmatched. In nucleotides, the CDR3 is TGCGCCAGCAGCTTCTCGGGTGTGGGACTAGTATATGAGCAGTTCTTC. Translation: CASSFSGVGLVYEQFF.

The rearrangement uses TRBV6-5 and TRBJ2-1, with 7 bases identical to TRBD2. The CDR3 runs 16 residues. V lost 0 bases to trimming and J lost 5 bases; unmatched junction nucleotides: 7. Per germline, CDR1 MNHEY and CDR2 SVGAGI. CDR3 nucleotide sequence: TGTGCCAGCAGTTACTCTACTGGACTAGTACACAATGAGCAGTTCTTC. Translated, it gives CASSYSTGLVHNEQFF.

The chain uses TRBV4-3 and TRBJ1-2; D may be TRBD1 (6 bases). This CDR3 region has 17 residues. Germline V gene data show CDR1 as LGHNA and CDR2 as YSLEER. V gave up 0 bases and J gave up 3 bases, with 17 bases separating them. CDR3 DNA: TGCGCCAGCAGCCAAGATGCGAATAACAGGGCCTACTATGGCTACACCTTC. Translated: CASSQDANNRAYYGYTF.

In DNA, the CDR3 is TGCAGCGTTACCGGGACTAGCGGGAGCGGCAATGAGCAGTTCTTC. Translating it yields CSVTGTSGSGNEQFF. This chain connects TRBV29-1 to TRBJ2-1; the match to TRBD2 covers 14 bases. The V and J ends lost 5 bases and 6 bases, in that order; junction bases with no gene match: 6. The CDR3 runs 15 residues. Germline CDR1 and CDR2: SQVTM and ANQGSEA.

This chain connects TRBV11-2 to TRBJ1-2; 9 nucleotides align to TRBD1. Germline V gene sequence: CDR1 SGHAT, CDR2 FQNNGV. V shed 5 bases and J 4 bases; nucleotides not matched to a gene: 5. The CDR3 is 14 amino acids. The CDR3, as DNA: TGTGCCAGCAGCCTCGGGACAGGGAGCTATGGCTACACCTTC. It encodes CASSLGTGSYGYTF.

The chain recombines TRBV4-3 with TRBJ1-1; no firm D call. The germline gives CDR1 LGHNA, CDR2 YSLEER. The V and J ends lost 1 base and 1 base respectively, with 7 bases between them. This CDR3 contains 14 residues. CDR3 sequence: CASSQGHQNTEAFF. The DNA of the CDR3 is TGCGCCAGCAGCCAAGGACACCAGAACACTGAAGCTTTCTTT.

The chain has TRBV28 and TRBJ2-7; 10 nucleotides match TRBD1. The CDR3 contains 14 residues. V shed 5 bases, J shed 6 bases, and the junction held 7 bases outside the gene matches. The germline V gene has CDR1 MDHEN and CDR2 SYDVKM. The CDR3 DNA sequence: TGTGCCAGCAGTGCCCCGACAGGGGGCGTCGAGCAGTACTTC. Translation: CASSAPTGGVEQYF.